The entry below describes one TCR beta chain. The CDR3 is made up of 14 amino acids. The V and J ends lost 4 bases and 5 bases respectively, with 9 bases between them. CDR1 is SGHTA, CDR2 FQGNSA, per germline. Time point specified: patch test 1, 2 weeks after DPC sensitization. Treatment meaning: therapeutic diphenylcyclopropenone sensitization with weekly scalp DPC. It was from unfractionated whole blood that total RNA was extracted. The data belong to a study of human T cells and chemical hapten exposure. Turning to the study itself: The study lasted 20 to 30 weeks, and patients were dosed weekly with diphenylcyclopropenone on the scalp throughout. Mainly, slight library volume differences in the pool made TCR yields vary.

TCRdb re-called the RACE reads with MiXCR, one entry per CDR3 protein. The repertoire consists of 180,000 or so distinct CDR3 sequences, with approximately 15% occurring once and the leading ten covering less than 2%. The sample consisted of whole blood, taken in connection with sensitization to the hapten diphenylcyclopropenone (DPC). The sequence derives from a woman aged 30 to 39 with alopecia areata. Some clones in this sample may be carry-over from other donors' samples. The chain combines TRBV7-2 with TRBJ1-6; D perhaps matches TRBD1 (6 bases). In nucleotides, the CDR3 is TGTGCCAGCAGCTCCGGGACAAATAATTCACCCCTCCACTTT. Amino acids: CASSSGTNNSPLHF.